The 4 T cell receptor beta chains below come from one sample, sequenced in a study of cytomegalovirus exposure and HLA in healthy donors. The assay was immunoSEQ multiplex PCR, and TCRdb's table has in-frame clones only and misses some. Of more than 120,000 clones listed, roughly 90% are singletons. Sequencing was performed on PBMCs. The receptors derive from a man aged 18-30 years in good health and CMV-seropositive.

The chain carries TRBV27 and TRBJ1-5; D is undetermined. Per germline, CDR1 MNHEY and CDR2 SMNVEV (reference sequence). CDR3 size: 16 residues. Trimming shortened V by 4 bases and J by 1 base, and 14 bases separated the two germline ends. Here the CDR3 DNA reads TGTGCCAGCAGTTCTTATTCCGATACAAGCAATCAGCCCCAGCATTTT. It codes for CASSSYSDTSNQPQHF.

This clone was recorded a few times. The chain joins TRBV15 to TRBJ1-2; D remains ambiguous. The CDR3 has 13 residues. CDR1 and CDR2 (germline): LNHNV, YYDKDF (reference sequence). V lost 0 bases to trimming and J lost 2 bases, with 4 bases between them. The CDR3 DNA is TGTGCCACCAGCAGAGATCCGAACTATGGCTACACCTTC. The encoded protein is CATSRDPNYGYTF.

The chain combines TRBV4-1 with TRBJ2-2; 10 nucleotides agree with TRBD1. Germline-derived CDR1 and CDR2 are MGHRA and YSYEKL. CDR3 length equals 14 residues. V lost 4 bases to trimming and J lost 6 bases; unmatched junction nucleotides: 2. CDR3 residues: CASSLGQGAGELFF. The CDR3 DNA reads TGCGCCAGCAGCCTAGGACAGGGGGCCGGGGAGCTGTTTTTT.

The CDR3 DNA is TGTGCCAGCAGTCGGGGAGTTTGGACTAATGAAAAACTGTTTTTT. It encodes CASSRGVWTNEKLFF. This rearrangement joins TRBV27 to TRBJ1-4; no clear D gene. This CDR3 is built from 15 residues. The V gene's germline CDR1 is MNHEY and CDR2 SMNVEV (reference sequence). Trimming took off 5 bases at V and 2 bases at J, with 12 bases between the two ends. Complete variable domain (other parts from reference TRBV27 and TRBJ1-4): EAQVTQNPRYLITVTGKKLTVTCSQNMNHEYMSWYRQDPGLGLRQIYYSMNVEVTDKGDVPEGYKVSRKEKRNFPLILESPSPNQTSLYFCASSRGVWTNEKLFFGSGTQLSVL.